This is a list of T cell receptor beta chains from one sample in a study of blood T cell repertoires in COVID-19. The repertoire was sequenced with immunoSEQ multiplex PCR; TCRdb's copy has only in-frame clones and lacks some. The sample comprises tens of thousands of clones, approximately 89% of which are singletons, and 3% to 3.5% rests with the top ten. Specimen: peripheral blood. These receptors were collected from a human donor in a cohort sampled during active COVID-19. Each CDR3 is given with its conserved first and last residue. D genes are given only for firm matches. Clone sizes are given selectively: once, few, many, or a class where the clone is expanded.

cdr3_aa: CASSPTGQGQTEAFF
cdr3_nt: TGTGCCAGCAGCCCGACGGGACAGGGGCAAACTGAAGCTTTCTTT
clone_size: -
d_call: TRBD1
cdr3_length: 15
v_call: TRBV9
j_call: TRBJ1-1

cdr3_aa: CASNDQGDTQYF
cdr3_nt: TGTGCCAGCAATGATCAGGGCGATACGCAGTATTTT
clone_size: -
d_call: -
cdr3_length: 12
v_call: TRBV2
j_call: TRBJ2-3

cdr3_aa: CASSPGMGTEAFF
cdr3_nt: TGTGCCAGTAGTCCAGGGATGGGCACTGAAGCTTTCTTT
clone_size: -
d_call: -
cdr3_length: 13
v_call: TRBV19
j_call: TRBJ1-1

cdr3_aa: CASSQVRAGELFF
cdr3_nt: TGCGCCAGCAGCCAAGTACGAGCCGGGGAGCTGTTTTTT
clone_size: -
d_call: -
cdr3_length: 13
v_call: TRBV4-1
j_call: TRBJ2-2

cdr3_aa: CASGLVLWGQSPRNRNQPQHF
cdr3_nt: TGTGCTAGTGGTTTGGTGCTTTGGGGACAGAGCCCCCGGAATCGCAATCAGCCCCAGCATTTT
clone_size: -
d_call: TRBD1
cdr3_length: 21
v_call: TRBV12-5
j_call: TRBJ1-5

cdr3_aa: CASSGLAAYNEQFF
cdr3_nt: TGTGCCAGCAGCGGACTAGCGGCATACAATGAGCAGTTCTTC
clone_size: -
d_call: TRBD2
cdr3_length: 14
v_call: TRBV5-6
j_call: TRBJ2-1

cdr3_aa: CASSEKGGQWNNEQFF
cdr3_nt: TGCGCCAGCAGTGAGAAGGGCGGACAGTGGAATAATGAGCAGTTCTTC
clone_size: -
d_call: -
cdr3_length: 16
v_call: TRBV10-2
j_call: TRBJ2-1

cdr3_aa: CASSSRGYNEQFF
cdr3_nt: TGTGCCAGCAGTTCCCGGGGGTACAATGAGCAGTTCTTC
clone_size: -
d_call: -
cdr3_length: 13
v_call: TRBV12-3/TRBV12-4
j_call: TRBJ2-1

cdr3_aa: CATSGSGAEWSYEQYF
cdr3_nt: TGTGCCACCAGTGGCTCCGGTGCGGAGTGGTCCTACGAGCAGTACTTC
clone_size: -
d_call: -
cdr3_length: 16
v_call: TRBV15
j_call: TRBJ2-7

cdr3_aa: CASRRQGDGLHEQYF
cdr3_nt: TGTGCCAGCAGGAGACAGGGGGATGGTTTGCACGAGCAGTACTTC
clone_size: few
d_call: TRBD1
cdr3_length: 15
v_call: TRBV11-2
j_call: TRBJ2-7

cdr3_aa: CSVHPEGRTEAFF
cdr3_nt: TGCAGCGTTCACCCTGAGGGGAGGACTGAAGCTTTCTTT
clone_size: -
d_call: -
cdr3_length: 13
v_call: TRBV29-1
j_call: TRBJ1-1

cdr3_aa: CASSPVVLGAREKLFF
cdr3_nt: TGTGCCAGCTCACCAGTAGTATTGGGGGCAAGGGAAAAACTGTTTTTT
clone_size: -
d_call: -
cdr3_length: 16
v_call: TRBV18
j_call: TRBJ1-4

cdr3_aa: CATSRDSGETQYF
cdr3_nt: TGTGCCACCAGCAGAGATTCCGGAGAGACCCAGTACTTC
clone_size: -
d_call: -
cdr3_length: 13
v_call: TRBV15
j_call: TRBJ2-5

cdr3_aa: CASSPSWGQMGHQPQHF
cdr3_nt: TGTGCCAGCAGCCCATCATGGGGACAGATGGGACATCAGCCCCAGCATTTT
clone_size: -
d_call: TRBD1
cdr3_length: 17
v_call: TRBV5-5
j_call: TRBJ1-5

cdr3_aa: CASSRDRGTDTQYF
cdr3_nt: TGTGCCAGCTCACGCGACAGGGGCACAGATACGCAGTATTTT
clone_size: once
d_call: TRBD1
cdr3_length: 14
v_call: TRBV18
j_call: TRBJ2-3

cdr3_aa: CASSTGLNYGYTF
cdr3_nt: TGTGCCAGCAGCACGGGACTCAACTATGGCTACACCTTC
clone_size: -
d_call: -
cdr3_length: 13
v_call: TRBV7-2
j_call: TRBJ1-2

cdr3_aa: CASSLGGGPRGQKLFF
cdr3_nt: TGCGCCAGCAGCTTGGGAGGGGGGCCCAGGGGGCAAAAACTGTTTTTT
clone_size: -
d_call: TRBD1
cdr3_length: 16
v_call: TRBV5-1
j_call: TRBJ1-4